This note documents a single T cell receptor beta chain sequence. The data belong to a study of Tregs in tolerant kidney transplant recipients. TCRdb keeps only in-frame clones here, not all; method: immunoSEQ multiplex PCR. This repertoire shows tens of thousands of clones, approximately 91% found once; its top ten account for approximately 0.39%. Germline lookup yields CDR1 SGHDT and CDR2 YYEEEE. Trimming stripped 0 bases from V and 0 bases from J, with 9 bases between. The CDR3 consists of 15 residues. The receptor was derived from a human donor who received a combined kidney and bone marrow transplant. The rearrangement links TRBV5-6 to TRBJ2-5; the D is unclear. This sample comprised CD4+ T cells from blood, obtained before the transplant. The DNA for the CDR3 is TGTGCCAGCAGCTTGGCGGGTGGGTACCAAGAGACCCAGTACTTC. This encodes CASSLAGGYQETQYF.